These 17 T cell receptor beta chains were all obtained from the same sample, sequenced in a study of OX40 agonist ivuxolimab in advanced cancers. Using immunoSEQ multiplex PCR, the repertoire was profiled, and TCRdb retains in-frame clones only, with some absent. In the table there are approximately 70,000 clones, about 87% of which are singletons. Sequencing was performed on CD4+ or CD8+ T cells sorted from blood, taken in a trial of the OX40 agonist ivuxolimab. These receptors originate from an adult with an advanced solid tumor such as melanoma, head and neck, liver or kidney cancer.

The V and J genes are TRBV5-1 and TRBJ2-3; 7 bases map to TRBD2. CDR1 and CDR2 from the germline V gene are SGHRS and YFSETQ. V was clipped by 2 bases and J by 1 base; unmatched bases: 4. CDR3 size: 15 residues. CDR3 region: CASSFKAGGTDTQYF. The CDR3 bases are TGCGCCAGCAGCTTTAAGGCGGGGGGCACAGATACGCAGTATTTT.

The chain couples TRBV7-2 to TRBJ1-2; D possibly corresponds to TRBD1 (6 bases). Germline CDR1 reads SGHTA; CDR2 reads FQGNSA. CDR3 length equals 17 residues. Trimming took off 1 base at V and 4 bases at J, with 19 bases between the two ends. CDR3 loop: CASSLGMLEGVGYGYTF. For the CDR3, the DNA is TGTGCCAGCAGCTTAGGCATGTTGGAGGGGGTCGGCTATGGCTACACCTTC. Full variable domain (outside the CDR3, taken from reference TRBV7-2 and TRBJ1-2): GAGVSQSPSNKVTEKGKDVELRCDPISGHTALYWYRQSLGQGLEFLIYFQGNSAPDKSGLPSDRFSAERTGGSVSTLTIQRTQQEDSAVYLCASSLGMLEGVGYGYTFGSGTRLTVV.

The chain uses TRBV7-9 and TRBJ2-5, with a possible D match to TRBD1 (6 bases). V lost 3 bases and J lost 4, with 12 bases in between. Germline V gene lookup returns CDR1 SEHNR and CDR2 FQNEAQ (reference sequence). This CDR3 spans 14 amino acids. The CDR3 DNA reads as TGTGCCAGCAGCTTGTCAGGGGCTGGAGAGACCCAGTACTTC. Its translation is CASSLSGAGETQYF. The complete variable domain, with remaining parts taken from reference TRBV7-9 and TRBJ2-5, reads DTGVSQNPRHKITKRGQNVTFRCDPISEHNRLYWYRQTLGQGPEFLTYFQNEAQLEKSRLLSDRFSAERPKGSFSTLEIQRTEQGDSAMYLCASSLSGAGETQYFGPGTRLLVL.

The DNA of the CDR3 is TGTGCCAGCAGCTTAGCGCCGGGGGAGGGCTGGTTCTTC. Protein sequence: CASSLAPGEGWFF. The V gene is TRBV7-8, the J gene TRBJ2-1; the match to TRBD2 covers 7 bases. Germline assignment: CDR1 SGHVS and CDR2 FQNEAQ. The CDR3 totals 13 residues. J gave up 15 bases and V 0 bases, and 8 bases lay outside the gene matches.

The gene calls are TRBV5-1 and TRBJ2-7, with 11 bases identical to TRBD1. Germline V CDR1 and CDR2: SGHRS, YFSETQ. The CDR3 covers 15 residues. Unmatched junction bases numbered 10, after V lost 4 bases and J lost 7 bases. CDR3 in DNA: TGCGCCAGCAGCCCCGGCGGACAGGGGGCAAGAGAGCAGTACTTC. Translated, it gives CASSPGGQGAREQYF. Supplemented by reference TRBV5-1 and TRBJ2-7, the full variable domain reads KAGVTQTPRYLIKTRGQQVTLSCSPISGHRSVSWYQQTPGQGLQFLFEYFSETQRNKGNFPGRFSGRQFSNSRSEMNVSTLELGDSALYLCASSPGGQGAREQYFGPGTRLTVT.

DNA for the CDR3: TGCGCCAGCAGTTGGGGACAGGGGATACCCAACGAGCAGTACTTC. Amino acids: CASSWGQGIPNEQYF. This chain connects TRBV5-1 to TRBJ2-7; 10 nucleotides line up with TRBD1. CDR1 and CDR2 (germline): SGHRS, YFSETQ. This CDR3 has 15 amino acids. V lost 5 bases, J lost 5 bases, and 10 bases stayed unmatched.

This clone was seen a few times. The rearrangement links TRBV5-1 to TRBJ2-3; D perhaps matches TRBD2 (7 bases). Germline CDR1 is SGHRS and CDR2 is YFSETQ. This CDR3 region has 14 residues. V lost 6 bases to trimming and J lost 4 bases, with 15 bases between them. Here the CDR3 DNA reads TGCGCCAGCAACAGCCGGGGGGCGGCAGATACGCAGTATTTT. Translation gives CASNSRGAADTQYF.

The chain recombines TRBV7-2 with TRBJ2-1; no clear D. The germline V gene encodes CDR1 SGHTA and CDR2 FQGNSA. This CDR3 is 16 amino acids long. Trimming took off 0 bases at V and 0 bases at J, with 9 bases between the two ends. The CDR3 DNA sequence: TGTGCCAGCAGCTTAGCCCCCACGGGCTCCTACAATGAGCAGTTCTTC. Translation gives CASSLAPTGSYNEQFF.

V and J are TRBV5-4 and TRBJ2-7; TRBD1 matches at 7 bases. The V and J ends lost 4 bases and 0 bases, in that order; junction bases with no gene match: 7. This CDR3 is 15 amino acids long. Germline CDR1 is SGHNT and CDR2 is YYREEE (reference sequence). This CDR3 is CASSPQGVSSYEQYF. CDR3 sequence (DNA): TGTGCCAGCAGCCCCCAGGGGGTGAGCTCCTACGAGCAGTACTTC.

J is TRBJ2-1 and V is TRBV5-8; 14 positions agree with TRBD2. In germline, CDR1 is SGHTS, CDR2 YDEGEE. Germline trimming cut 4 bases from V and 0 bases from J; bases unmatched to any gene: 9. The CDR3 covers 19 residues. The CDR3 reads CASSPGRTSGGPSYNEQFF. The CDR3 nucleotides read TGTGCCAGCAGCCCGGGCCGGACTAGCGGGGGGCCCTCCTACAATGAGCAGTTCTTC.

The chain couples TRBV28 to TRBJ2-5, with 8 positions matching TRBD1. The CDR3 has 15 amino acids. V lost 2 bases, J lost 4 bases, and 6 bases stayed unmatched. Per the germline V gene, CDR1 is MDHEN and CDR2 is SYDVKM. The CDR3 bases are TGTGCCAGCAGTTTACATGGACAGGGCATAGAGACCCAGTACTTC. It specifies CASSLHGQGIETQYF.

The chain employs TRBV7-9 and TRBJ2-3; possible D gene TRBD2, 6 bases. CDR1 SEHNR and CDR2 FQNEAQ come from the germline V gene (reference sequence). The CDR3 is 14 residues long. Trimming shortened V by 8 bases and J by 4 bases, and 16 bases separated the two germline ends. The chain's CDR3 is CASARAGRPDTQYF. CDR3 in DNA: TGTGCCAGCGCCAGGGCGGGAAGGCCAGATACGCAGTATTTT.

The DNA of the CDR3 is TGTGCCATCAGTATCCGGGACAGTTCAATTTCTGGGGCCAACGTCCTGACTTTC. The encoded protein is CAISIRDSSISGANVLTF. The chain carries TRBV10-3 and TRBJ2-6; TRBD1 matches 7 bases. CDR1 is ENHRY, CDR2 SYGVKD, per germline. This CDR3 is 18 amino acids long. V dropped 5 bases and J dropped 1; count of bases not matched to a gene: 11.

DNA for the CDR3: TGTGCCAGCAGCTTAGAGTCCTTCCCTTACAATGAGCAGTTCTTC. Its protein product is CASSLESFPYNEQFF. The chain uses TRBV11-3 and TRBJ2-1; D remains unclear. Trimming took 0 bases from V and 4 from J, leaving 10 bases between them. Germline values: CDR1 SGHNT, CDR2 YENEEA. This CDR3 region has 15 residues.

This clone was counted once. This rearrangement joins TRBV27 to TRBJ1-2, with D hard to call. Germline-derived CDR1 and CDR2 are MNHEY and SMNVEV (reference sequence). The V end lost 3 bases, the J end lost 2 bases, and 10 bases lay between the germline ends. The CDR3 covers 14 residues. As DNA, the CDR3 is TGTGCCAGCAGTTTTGTAACCTCCAACTATGGCTACACCTTC. Translating it yields CASSFVTSNYGYTF.

This sequence joins TRBV28 and TRBJ2-2; 12 bases fit TRBD2. This CDR3 spans 20 amino acids. Looked up from germline, CDR1 is MDHEN and CDR2 is SYDVKM. Trimming cost V 2 bases and J 0 bases; bases outside gene matches: 10. The DNA for the CDR3 is TGTGCCAGCAGTTTAGGACTAGCGGGACCCATCTTTGCGAACACCGGGGAGCTGTTTTTT. Translation: CASSLGLAGPIFANTGELFF.

V usage is TRBV6-5 and J usage is TRBJ2-2; the D is unclear. Germline V gene sequence: CDR1 MNHEY, CDR2 SVGAGI. The CDR3 is 15 amino acids. V was cut by 0 bases and J by 2 bases, with 7 bases left in between. The CDR3 protein is CASSYSATNTGELFF. For the CDR3, the DNA is TGTGCCAGCAGTTACTCAGCCACCAACACCGGGGAGCTGTTTTTT.